Following are 22 T cell receptor beta chains from one sample sequenced in a study of blood T cell repertoires in COVID-19. Using immunoSEQ multiplex PCR, the repertoire was profiled, and TCRdb retains in-frame clones only, with some absent. The sample consists of approximately 300,000 clones, around 86% of them appearing once. The sample taken for sequencing was PBMCs or T cells enriched from blood (not recorded which). These TCRs come from a man in his 60s who had recovered from COVID-19.

This chain connects TRBV9 to TRBJ2-2, with TRBD2 matching 9 bases. Germline V lookup: CDR1 SGDLS, CDR2 YYNGEE. This CDR3 has 15 residues. V trimming: 2 bases; J trimming: 1 base; junction bases outside the gene matches: 0. CDR3 sequence: CASSVTSGNTGELFF. CDR3 DNA: TGTGCCAGCAGCGTGACTAGCGGGAACACCGGGGAGCTGTTTTTT.

This clone was counted a few times. This sequence joins TRBV10-3 and TRBJ2-7; D is uncertain. The V gene's germline CDR1 is ENHRY and CDR2 SYGVKD. The CDR3 runs to 13 residues. Trimming stripped 5 bases from V and 5 bases from J, with 13 bases between. The CDR3, as DNA: TGTGCCATCAGTATTGGCCTTCGGGACGAGCAGTACTTC. Translation gives CAISIGLRDEQYF.

The chain couples TRBV21-1 to TRBJ2-5; the D call of TRBD1 is as the table states it, not checked on the DNA. TRBV21-1 counts as a pseudogene. The CDR3 sequence is 18 residues long. CDR3 nucleotides: TGTGCCAGCAGCAAAATTAACTTAGGACAGCGACATATAGAGACCCAGTACTTC. Amino acid sequence: CASSKINLGQRHIETQYF.

This chain links TRBV5-1 with TRBJ2-3; 9 bases agree with TRBD2. This CDR3 region has 14 residues. The trim removed 4 bases at V and 4 bases at J, leaving 4 bases unmatched. CDR1 SGHRS and CDR2 YFSETQ come from the germline V gene. The CDR3 bases are TGCGCCAGCAGCGGGCGGGAGGGCCCAGATACGCAGTATTTT. It translates to CASSGREGPDTQYF.

The V call is TRBV14, the J call TRBJ1-2; D is possibly TRBD1 (6 bases). CDR3 length: 14 amino acids. The V gene lost 4 bases and the J gene lost 8 bases, with 17 bases spanning the gap. The germline V gene encodes CDR1 SGHDN and CDR2 FVKESK. The CDR3 sequence: CASSPRDIRRGYTF. The CDR3 DNA follows: TGTGCCAGCAGCCCCCGGGACATACGTAGAGGCTACACCTTC.

This clone was observed a handful of times. The chain joins TRBV5-1 to TRBJ1-3; D remains ambiguous. Looked up from germline, CDR1 is SGHRS and CDR2 is YFSETQ. Trimming removed 0 bases at V and 0 bases at J, with 13 bases between. The CDR3 spans 17 residues. DNA for the CDR3: TGCGCCAGCAGCTTGGTTCTGCAGTCCCTCTCTGGAAACACCATATATTTT. Translation gives CASSLVLQSLSGNTIYF.

The rearrangement uses TRBV28 and TRBJ2-3; a possible D gene is TRBD1 (5 bases). Germline-derived CDR1 and CDR2 are MDHEN and SYDVKM. The CDR3 has 15 residues. The V end was cut by 6 bases, the J end by 1 base, with 14 bases between. This CDR3 is CASSGAGIRTDTQYF. The CDR3 DNA follows: TGTGCCAGCAGCGGTGCAGGGATTCGCACAGATACGCAGTATTTT. The full variable domain, completed using reference TRBV28 and TRBJ2-3, is DVKVTQSSRYLVKRTGEKVFLECVQDMDHENMFWYRQDPGLGLRLIYFSYDVKMKEKGDIPEGYSVSREKKERFSLILESASTNQTSMYLCASSGAGIRTDTQYFGPGTRLTVL.

This chain joins TRBV21-1 and TRBJ2-7; the table calls TRBD1, which could not be checked here. TRBV21-1 is flagged as a pseudogene. This CDR3 region has 12 residues. The CDR3 loop is CASSRGQGALYF. The CDR3 nucleotides read TGTGCCAGCAGCAGAGGACAGGGGGCGTTGTACTTC.

The chain uses TRBV28 and TRBJ1-4, with D unclear. CDR1 and CDR2 from the germline V gene are MDHEN and SYDVKM. The V gene lost 8 bases and the J gene lost 3 bases, with 7 bases spanning the gap. The CDR3 has 12 residues. The chain's CDR3 is CASGPPNEKLFF. CDR3 DNA: TGTGCCAGCGGGCCTCCTAATGAAAAACTGTTTTTT. Variable domain in full (rest from reference TRBV28 and TRBJ1-4): DVKVTQSSRYLVKRTGEKVFLECVQDMDHENMFWYRQDPGLGLRLIYFSYDVKMKEKGDIPEGYSVSREKKERFSLILESASTNQTSMYLCASGPPNEKLFFGSGTQLSVL.

V gene TRBV18 combines with J gene TRBJ2-1; a weak D match, TRBD1 (5 bases). Trimming shortened V by 4 bases and J by 8 bases, and 12 bases separated the two germline ends. The CDR3 has 13 amino acids. Per germline, CDR1 KGHSH and CDR2 LQKENI. Here the CDR3 DNA reads TGTGCCAGCTCACTAGGACATGGGGATGAGCAGTTCTTC. Translating it yields CASSLGHGDEQFF. The full variable domain, rest sourced from reference TRBV18 and TRBJ2-1, is NAGVMQNPRHLVRRRGQEARLRCSPMKGHSHVYWYRQLPEEGLKFMVYLQKENIIDESGMPKERFSAEFPKEGPSILRIQQVVRGDSAAYFCASSLGHGDEQFFGPGTRLTVL.

The chain employs TRBV28 and TRBJ2-7, with D maybe TRBD2 (7 bases). The CDR3 length is 13 residues. Germline CDR1 is MDHEN and CDR2 is SYDVKM. V was shortened by 3 bases and J by 5 bases, with 11 bases between the two germline ends. The CDR3 DNA sequence: TGTGCCAGCAGTTTCGGGGGGCACCACGAGCAGTACTTC. Translated: CASSFGGHHEQYF.

The chain joins TRBV7-8 to TRBJ2-7, with 9 nucleotides matching TRBD2. V was clipped by 4 bases and J by 0 bases; unmatched bases: 13. The CDR3 has 18 residues. In germline, CDR1 is SGHVS, CDR2 FQNEAQ. The CDR3 loop is CASSSPTLTSGNSYEQYF. CDR3 DNA sequence: TGTGCCAGCAGCTCCCCTACTTTGACTAGCGGTAACTCCTACGAGCAGTACTTC.

This clone was recorded a few times. V is TRBV19 and J is TRBJ1-1, with TRBD1 matching over 10 bases. Germline CDR1 and CDR2: LNHDA and SQIVND (reference sequence). The ends lost 10 bases at V and 5 bases at J; junction bases unmatched: 7. CDR3 length: 13 residues. The CDR3 here is CAKRTGGKTEAFF. The CDR3, as DNA: TGTGCCAAGCGGACAGGGGGTAAGACTGAAGCTTTCTTT.

This clone was detected only once. The genes are TRBV7-2 and TRBJ2-3; 7 nucleotides agree with TRBD2. V trimming: 1 base; J trimming: 8 bases; junction bases outside the gene matches: 15. This CDR3 region has 17 residues. Germline V gene lookup returns CDR1 SGHTA and CDR2 FQGNSA. CDR3 amino acids: CASSLEGAGVRSATQYF. DNA of the CDR3: TGTGCCAGCAGCTTAGAAGGGGCGGGAGTCCGATCGGCTACGCAGTATTTT.

The chain links TRBV13 to TRBJ2-1, with 12 bases matching TRBD2. The CDR3 has 18 residues. With 5 bases clipped from V and 6 bases from J, the junction kept 14 bases outside the gene matches. CDR1 PRHDT and CDR2 FYEKMQ come from the germline V gene (reference sequence). CDR3 residues: CASSPWTSGTSRGNEQFF. The CDR3 DNA reads TGTGCCAGCAGCCCCTGGACTAGCGGGACCTCGCGGGGCAATGAGCAGTTCTTC. Together with reference TRBV13 and TRBJ2-1, the CDR3 gives the full variable domain: AAGVIQSPRHLIKEKRETATLKCYPIPRHDTVYWYQQGPGQDPQFLISFYEKMQSDKGSIPDRFSAQQFSDYHSELNMSSLELGDSALYFCASSPWTSGTSRGNEQFFGPGTRLTVL.

V gene TRBV11-2 combines with J gene TRBJ2-5, with D unclear. This CDR3 has 13 residues. The germline CDR1 and CDR2 sequences are SGHAT and FQNNGV. The V end lost 1 base, the J end lost 5 bases, and 8 bases lay between the germline ends. CDR3 nucleotide sequence: TGTGCCAGCAGCTTAGTTTACTCGGAGACCCAGTACTTC. Its translation: CASSLVYSETQYF.

V usage is TRBV7-3 and J usage is TRBJ2-1; D may be TRBD2 (6 bases). The CDR3 has 15 residues. Germline lookup yields CDR1 SGHTA and CDR2 FQGTGA. The V gene lost 5 bases and the J gene lost 6 bases, with 17 bases spanning the gap. CDR3 sequence reads: CASSQGGGTGNEQFF. The CDR3 DNA is TGTGCCAGCAGCCAGGGTGGCGGGACGGGCAATGAGCAGTTCTTC. The whole variable domain, filled in from reference TRBV7-3 and TRBJ2-1, reads GAGVSQTPSNKVTEKGKYVELRCDPISGHTALYWYRQSLGQGPEFLIYFQGTGAADDSGLPNDRFFAVRPEGSVSTLKIQRTERGDSAVYLCASSQGGGTGNEQFFGPGTRLTVL.

J is TRBJ2-3 and V is TRBV2; no definite D call. V was clipped by 4 bases and J by 6 bases, with 5 bases between them. There are 11 residues in the CDR3. CDR1 SNHLY and CDR2 FYNNEI come from the germline V gene. CDR3 nucleotide sequence: TGTGCCAGCAGTGTCCTGGATACGCAGTATTTT. Translating it yields CASSVLDTQYF.

The CDR3 region has the DNA TGTGCCAGCAGCGGAGGGTTGGAATTTGGCTACACCTTC. Encoded protein: CASSGGLEFGYTF. The chain couples TRBV2 to TRBJ1-2; D remains ambiguous. This CDR3 comprises 13 residues. The germline V gene has CDR1 SNHLY and CDR2 FYNNEI. Between the trimmed V and J ends, which lost 6 bases and 7 bases, there was a span of 15 bases.

The V call is TRBV7-9, the J call TRBJ2-2; possible D gene TRBD2, 6 bases. Between the trimmed V and J ends, which lost 5 bases and 5 bases, there was a span of 27 bases. The CDR3 totals 19 residues. From germline, CDR1 is SEHNR and CDR2 FQNEAQ (reference sequence). The CDR3: CASSRMGVNGRWRTGELFF. DNA of the CDR3: TGTGCCAGCAGCCGAATGGGAGTTAACGGGAGATGGAGGACCGGGGAGCTGTTTTTT.

The CDR3 here is CASSLGDRVNQPQHF. The CDR3 coding sequence is TGTGCCAGCAGTCTTGGGGACAGGGTCAATCAGCCCCAGCATTTT. The V call is TRBV6-2 or TRBV6-3, the J call TRBJ1-5, with 9 bases that match TRBD1. The germline V gene has CDR1 MNHEY and CDR2 SVGEGT. V shed 5 bases, J shed 3 bases, and the junction held 5 bases outside the gene matches. The CDR3 runs 15 residues.

This chain connects TRBV6-2 or TRBV6-3 to TRBJ2-7; the match to TRBD2 covers 8 bases. The CDR3 contains 15 residues. The V segment lost 4 bases and the J segment 2 bases; nucleotides outside the gene matches: 7. Germline V gene data show CDR1 as MNHEY and CDR2 as SVGEGT. The CDR3 DNA sequence: TGTGCCAGCAGTTTTGCGGCGGGAGGAGCCTACGAGCAGTACTTC. It specifies CASSFAAGGAYEQYF.